The clone carrying this T cell receptor beta chain occurred many times. Its antigen is currently unknown. Deletions cut 3 bases from V and 6 bases from J, with 8 bases between. Germline assignment: CDR1 MRHNA and CDR2 SNTAGT. This CDR3 has 13 residues. The data stem from a study of Graves' ophthalmopathy and Graves' hyperthyroidism. Whole-study context: Before any treatment, peripheral blood was taken at the initial diagnosis. Notes on the study in general: With more than 60% sensitivity and about 78% specificity, the model predicted ophthalmopathy progression. Appearing in blood as well were most expanded thyroid clonotypes above 0.001 frequency.

From RNA, the CDR3 regions of TCR beta chains were amplified and sequenced. HTBI primers served in a first-round RT-PCR, which a second-round multiplex PCR followed. One entry per CDR3 protein results from TCRdb running MiXCR on the multiplex PCR reads. The sample has roughly 500,000 distinct CDR3 sequences, 13% to 15% seen once. The J gene is TRBJ2-2, the V gene TRBV6-4; tentatively, D is TRBD1 (5 bases). Sequenced sample: blood. The sequence was collected from a woman in her thirties with Graves' ophthalmopathy. CDR3 sequence reads: CASSEQVAGELFF. CDR3 nucleotide sequence: TGTGCCAGCAGTGAACAGGTCGCCGGGGAGCTGTTTTTT.